Following are 15 T cell receptor beta chains from one sample sequenced in a study of vaccination and CD4 T cells after COVID-19. Treatment defined: roughly 10-day PBMC culture with coronavirus spike peptide pools or control peptides (ViraFEST assay). No antigen is known for these receptors. Sequenced with the Oncomine TCR Beta short-read assay was DNA taken from cultured CD4+ T cells. Each CDR3 protein gets one entry after TCRdb re-called the PCR reads with MiXCR. The data show 15,000 to 19,000 distinct CDR3 sequences, about two fifths seen once. This specimen was CD4+ T cells from blood, cultured in vitro, taken before SARS-CoV-2 vaccination. These receptor sequences come from a human donor who had recovered from COVID-19.

The chain recombines TRBV14 with TRBJ2-7; D possibly uses TRBD1 or TRBD2 (5 bases each). Germline CDR1 reads SGHDN; CDR2 reads FVKESK. This CDR3 region has 15 residues. V lost 4 bases and J 6 bases, leaving 19 bases between the germline ends. CDR3 region: CASSLNVGATSEQYF. The CDR3 DNA reads as TGTGCCAGCAGCCTCAATGTCGGGGCCACGAGCGAGCAGTACTTC. The complete variable domain, with remaining parts taken from reference TRBV14 and TRBJ2-7, reads EAGVTQFPSHSVIEKGQTVTLRCDPISGHDNLYWYRRVMGKEIKFLLHFVKESKQDESGMPNNRFLAERTGGTYSTLKVQPAELEDSGVYFCASSLNVGATSEQYFGPGTRLTVT.

The genes are TRBV7-8 and TRBJ1-5, with 9 bases fitting TRBD1. Germline lookup yields CDR1 SGHVS and CDR2 FQNEAQ. CDR3 size: 18 residues. The V segment lost 5 bases and the J segment 3 bases; nucleotides outside the gene matches: 14. The CDR3 spells CASSQRSTGQGFNQPQHF. CDR3 DNA sequence: TGTGCCAGCAGCCAGCGGTCCACGGGACAGGGCTTCAATCAGCCCCAGCATTTT.

This clonotype is labeled as large. The genes are TRBV30 and TRBJ1-5; maybe TRBD1 (5 bases). The germline CDR1 and CDR2 sequences are GTSNPN and SVGIG (reference sequence). The CDR3 loop spans 13 amino acids. Trimming took off 0 bases at V and 2 bases at J, with 5 bases between the two ends. Here the CDR3 reads CAWSVQGNQPQHF. In nucleotides, the CDR3 is TGTGCCTGGAGTGTACAGGGCAATCAGCCCCAGCATTTT.

V gene TRBV6-1 combines with J gene TRBJ1-2; no reliable D call. V gave up 6 bases and J gave up 8 bases, with 22 bases separating them. The CDR3 totals 15 residues. The germline V gene has CDR1 MNHNS and CDR2 SASEGT. This CDR3 reads CASRNLGEPGRGYTF. The CDR3 DNA reads TGTGCCAGCAGGAACTTGGGAGAACCCGGACGGGGCTACACCTTC.

This clonotype appeared a few times. This chain links TRBV29-1 with TRBJ1-2; D gene ambiguous. The germline V gene has CDR1 SQVTM and CDR2 ANQGSEA. The CDR3 runs 13 residues. Trimming removed 0 bases at V and 4 bases at J, with 9 bases between. CDR3 sequence reads: CSVEDTSGYGYTF. The CDR3 DNA reads as TGCAGCGTTGAAGACACCTCGGGCTATGGCTACACCTTC.

This clonotype has just a few counts. The CDR3 spells CASGDRKPRNSPLHF. For the CDR3, the DNA is TGTGCCAGTGGGGACAGGAAACCTCGCAATTCACCCCTCCACTTT. The J gene is TRBJ1-6, the V gene TRBV6-1, with TRBD1 identical over 8 bases. This CDR3 has 15 residues. After removal of 9 bases from V and 7 bases from J, the junction contained 11 bases not matched to a gene. Germline V gives CDR1 MNHNS, CDR2 SASEGT.

The chain has TRBV5-4 and TRBJ1-6; TRBD1 matches at 7 bases. The CDR3 totals 16 residues. V trimming: 0 bases; J trimming: 7 bases; junction bases outside the gene matches: 7. The germline CDR1 and CDR2 sequences are SGHNT and YYREEE (reference sequence). The DNA for the CDR3 is TGTGCCAGCAGCTTGGGGAACAGGGGTAAGAATTCACCCCTCCACTTT. This sequence encodes CASSLGNRGKNSPLHF.

The rearrangement links TRBV7-9 to TRBJ1-1; TRBD1 agrees at 12 bases. The V and J ends lost 4 bases and 5 bases, in that order; junction bases with no gene match: 11. The V gene's germline CDR1 is SEHNR and CDR2 FQNEAQ (reference sequence). There are 17 residues in the CDR3. The CDR3: CASSSTGTGGTGTEAFF. For the CDR3, the DNA is TGTGCCAGCAGCTCAACCGGGACAGGGGGCACAGGGACTGAAGCTTTCTTT.

This clonotype was seen more than once but under ten times. The V gene is TRBV21-1, the J gene TRBJ2-3; the table's D call, TRBD1, has no DNA check behind it. TRBV21-1 corresponds to a pseudogene. This CDR3 spans 15 amino acids. CDR3: CASSNGKRGYGTQYF. The CDR3 DNA reads as TGTGCCAGCAGCAACGGAAAAAGGGGGTACGGTACGCAGTATTTT.

The V gene is TRBV30, the J gene TRBJ1-1, with 8 bases identical to TRBD1. Germline CDR1 GTSNPN, CDR2 SVGIG (reference sequence). Trimming removed 4 bases from V and 2 bases from J; junction bases left unmatched: 3. This CDR3 is built from 13 residues. The DNA for the CDR3 is TGTGCCTGGACCGGGACAGGAAACACTGAAGCTTTCTTT. This gives the protein CAWTGTGNTEAFF.

J is TRBJ2-7 and V is TRBV6-1; 9 nucleotides agree with TRBD1. V lost 6 bases, J lost 3 bases, and 6 bases stayed unmatched. This CDR3 is 14 amino acids long. CDR1 MNHNS and CDR2 SASEGT come from the germline V gene. CDR3 residues: CASRTGQGNYEQYF. The CDR3 DNA sequence: TGTGCCAGCAGGACGGGACAGGGAAACTACGAGCAGTACTTC.

The rearrangement links TRBV6-1 to TRBJ2-7; perhaps TRBD2 as D (5 bases). The ends were cut back, 10 bases at V and 6 bases at J, with 34 bases in the middle. Germline V gene lookup returns CDR1 MNHNS and CDR2 SASEGT. This CDR3 has 18 residues. The CDR3 nucleotides read TGTGCCAACATCGAGGACTGGTCTTTAACAATCGAGGGCTGCGAGCAGTACTTC. Translation: CANIEDWSLTIEGCEQYF.

The rearrangement uses TRBV19 and TRBJ2-1; 7 bases align to TRBD1. The CDR3 loop spans 15 amino acids. Germline CDR1 and CDR2: LNHDA and SQIVND (reference sequence). V dropped 5 bases and J dropped 6; count of bases not matched to a gene: 10. CDR3 in amino acids: CASSPGTAGGNEQFF. CDR3 coding DNA: TGTGCCAGTAGTCCCGGGACAGCTGGAGGCAATGAGCAGTTCTTC.

The chain combines TRBV5-4 with TRBJ2-1; D is possibly TRBD2 (5 bases). From germline, CDR1 is SGHNT and CDR2 YYREEE (reference sequence). Trimming shortened V by 1 base and J by 2 bases, and 13 bases separated the two germline ends. CDR3 length equals 16 residues. CDR3 protein: CASSLSAVTTYNEQFF. As DNA, the CDR3 is TGTGCCAGCAGCTTGTCGGCAGTGACTACCTACAATGAGCAGTTCTTC.

The chain joins TRBV4-1 to TRBJ1-2; D gene uncertain. CDR3 length: 16 residues. V shed 1 base and J shed 2 bases, with 14 bases lying between them. Germline V gives CDR1 MGHRA, CDR2 YSYEKL. CDR3 in amino acids: CASSQGMGLVNYGYTF. DNA for the CDR3: TGCGCCAGCAGCCAAGGGATGGGCCTCGTAAACTATGGCTACACCTTC.